This T cell receptor beta chain is from a study of radiotherapy plus CTLA-4 blockade in lung cancer. Clones were sequenced by immunoSEQ multiplex PCR, and TCRdb holds only the in-frame ones, with some missing. The repertoire holds 85,000 to 90,000 clones, with around 90% as singletons. The starting material was peripheral blood, obtained from a patient treated with radiotherapy plus ipilimumab. This TCR was sampled from a human donor with non-small cell lung cancer that progressed on radiotherapy plus ipilimumab.

The CDR3 DNA reads TGTGCCACCAGCAGAGGGGACCGGAACGAACAGACCCAGTACTTC. It encodes CATSRGDRNEQTQYF. The genes are TRBV15 and TRBJ2-5; D is perhaps TRBD1 or TRBD2 (5 bases each). Germline CDR1 LNHNV, CDR2 YYDKDF (reference sequence). Trimming took off 1 base at V and 6 bases at J, with 15 bases between the two ends. This CDR3 comprises 15 residues.